Given below is one TCR beta chain in context. The sample belongs to a study of blood T cell repertoires in COVID-19. About the study: The study drew acute and convalescent COVID-19 samples from the United States, Italy and Spain. T cells, B-cell-depleted T cells, or PBMCs supplied cDNA or gDNA.

Clones were sequenced by immunoSEQ multiplex PCR, and TCRdb holds only the in-frame ones, with some missing. Among about 100,000 clones, 80% were seen once, and the ten largest hold approximately 30%. Material: peripheral blood. The TCR comes from a man between 65 and 85 years old with active or convalescent COVID-19.

The CDR3 loop is CASSLAGSSFTEAFF. CDR3 DNA: TGTGCCAGCAGCTTAGCAGGGAGTAGTTTCACTGAAGCTTTCTTT. The chain couples TRBV7-9 to TRBJ1-1; D unclear. The CDR3 contains 15 residues. Germline V CDR1 and CDR2: SEHNR, FQNEAQ (reference sequence). V was shortened by 0 bases and J by 4 bases, with 12 bases between the two germline ends.